This TCR beta chain was captured in a study of T cell changes during pregnancy in multiple sclerosis (dated 2019 in TCRdb). For the study in its entirety: The study examined how the T cell repertoire changed over the course of pregnancy in women with multiple sclerosis.

The library was produced with the immunoSEQ multiplex PCR assay. TCRdb took over this immuneACCESS table, retaining in-frame rearrangements with V and J assigned. Such tables are incomplete; in checked studies, under half of the missing clones stem from an unresolved V gene, and the remainder is unexplained. The sample yields about 89,000 clones; just under 95% were counted once. The ten largest make up around 0.86% of the sample. A remark on this clone: Its recognized antigen is unknown. No per-base quality is available; no much larger clone lies one base away.

The TCR originated in a female donor with multiple sclerosis, enrolled in a pregnancy study. This material consisted of peripheral blood, taken in the third trimester of pregnancy.

CDR3 sequence: CASTATKETQYF. Here is the DNA: TGTGCCAGCACTGCTACTAAAGAGACCCAGTACTTC. The chain is encoded by TRBV2 joined to TRBJ2-5, with no reliable assignment of the D segment. Trimming takes 7 bases from V and 3 bases from J, and the germline ends sit 9 bases apart. The CDR3 sequence holds 12 residues, the cysteine and phenylalanine included. Only the CDR3 region is kept as DNA, spanning 36 bases read in frame from base 1. In the germline V gene, CDR1 corresponds to SNHLY and CDR2 to FYNNEI. Reference TRBV2 and TRBJ2-5 genes cover what lies past the CDR3, so the full variable domain is EPEVTQTPSHQVTQMGQEVILRCVPISNHLYFYWYRQILGQKVEFLVSFYNNEISEKSEIFDDQFSVERPDGSNFTLKIRSTKLEDSAMYFCASTATKETQYFGPGTRLLVL.